This T cell receptor beta chain was found in a study of shared clonotypes between healthy human individuals. In the naive CD8 group, cells lacked CD45RO and were positively selected for CCR7, so terminally differentiated effector memory CD45RA+ cells were left out. Adults of Caucasian background living in Nashville, Tennessee made up all donors. Using immunoSEQ multiplex PCR, the repertoire was profiled, and TCRdb retains in-frame clones only, with some absent. The sample yields millions of clones, around 96% seen once. This clone was picked up one time. CDR3 length: 11 residues. The V gene's germline CDR1 is ENHRY and CDR2 SYGVKD. Trimming pared 8 bases from V and 10 bases from J, leaving 13 bases between.

The sequencing sample was made of naive CD8+ T cells sorted from blood. This clonotype was sampled from a man aged 18 to 35 in good health. J is TRBJ2-3 and V is TRBV10-3; unclear D gene. CDR3 DNA sequence: TGTGCCATCGCCACCGGAGAGGCGCAGTATTTT. Translation: CAIATGEAQYF.